The clone carrying this T cell receptor (beta chain) has more than one count but fewer than ten. The donor group consisted entirely of healthy Caucasians. The data are from a study of identical twins. The V and J ends lost 3 bases and 2 bases, in that order; junction bases with no gene match: 9. From germline, CDR1 is WNHNN and CDR2 SYGVQD (reference sequence). CDR3 size: 17 residues. TCRdb reprocessed the 5' RACE reads with MiXCR, giving one entry per CDR3 protein. There are a few hundred thousand distinct CDR3 sequences in the sample; about 8.9% occur only once, and 2% to 2.5% lies in the top ten. In addition, the sample was reused for a study of yellow fever vaccine responses in identical twins.

The receptor's source is a woman under 30 in good health. The chain links TRBV10-1 to TRBJ2-7, with 11 bases lining up with TRBD2. The sequenced sample was memory (CD45RO+) T cells sorted from blood. CDR3 nucleotides: TGCGCCAGCAGTGAAGTATTTAGCGGGGGGGACACCTACGAGCAGTACGTC. Translated, it gives CASSEVFSGGDTYEQYV.